One and the same sample provided the 2 T cell receptor beta chains below, sequenced in a study of blood T cell repertoires in COVID-19. TCRdb's copy holds only in-frame clones and misses some; the assay was immunoSEQ multiplex PCR. The sample contains 300,000 to 400,000 clones, approximately 86% of which appear only once. The sequenced sample consisted of peripheral blood. The receptors originated from a human donor in a cohort sampled during active COVID-19.

The chain couples TRBV2 to TRBJ2-7; 8 bases map to TRBD1. The CDR3 runs to 14 residues. J gave up 2 bases and V 4 bases, and 4 bases lay outside the gene matches. Germline CDR1 reads SNHLY; CDR2 reads FYNNEI. The DNA of the CDR3 is TGTGCCAGCAGTGCGGGACAGGCGCCCTACGAGCAGTACTTC. This codes for CASSAGQAPYEQYF.

This chain connects TRBV6-2 or TRBV6-3 to TRBJ2-7; perhaps TRBD2 as D (6 bases). V dropped 2 bases and J dropped 3 bases, with 17 bases sitting between them. Germline loops: CDR1 MNHEY, CDR2 SVGEGT. The CDR3 spans 16 residues. CDR3 in DNA: TGTGCCAGCAGTTACATACCCTGGGGGGAAGGCTACGAGCAGTACTTC. Translated, it gives CASSYIPWGEGYEQYF.